The TCR beta chain under discussion was sequenced for a study of CD8 T cells in Susac syndrome (dated by TCRdb to about 2019). For context, the study as a whole: Whether CD8+ T cell activation and differentiation in Susac syndrome was antigen driven was tested using repertoire sequencing. Results and caveats for the whole study, not just this receptor: The study acknowledged that relatively few individuals were included in the TCR sequencing and HLA analysis.

RNA was extracted with the RNeasy kit and roughly 0.45 to 1 ug was reverse transcribed using random hexamers. The immunoSEQ multiplex PCR assay, which covers 54 Vbeta and 13 Jbeta segments, was used to amplify TCR beta CDR3 regions. To correct PCR amplification bias, a synthetic template baseline was used for both primer optimization and computational correction. Per the authors' processing: Reads were annotated to V, D and J genes according to IMGT and were analyzed with immunoSEQ Analyzer, with only productive sequences retained. Clonality was calculated as one minus the Shannon entropy normalized by log2 of the number of productive unique sequences. Public and private clones were assessed among the 100 most prevalent clones of each patient and control. Clones were defined as Susac-specific if absent from the healthy and MS cohorts, from around 1,000 published viral clones and from other ImmuneACCESS disease sequences. TCRdb passed the public sequencing reads through fastp at Q25 and MiXCR, retaining productive beta sequences. Identical CDR3 protein sequences are pooled into one entry, listed with their most common genes and DNA. The V and J calls here are based on TCRdb, not the publication. The sample table lists 150,000 to 200,000 distinct CDR3 sequences, about 94% of them with a count of one. The biggest ten clones account for roughly 0.1% of the sample.

V trim: 3 bases; J trim: 6 bases; unmatched bases: 1. As encoded in the germline V gene (reference sequence), CDR1 is SGHNT while CDR2 is YYREEE. The CDR3 spans 13 residues, from the cysteine through the phenylalanine. Only the CDR3 DNA stays, 39 bases, in frame from base 1. In regard to this clonotype: The clone's antigen remains unknown. Base quality data are lacking; no much larger clone is found one base away.

High-throughput TCR beta sequencing profiled peripheral blood CD8+ and CD4+ T cells from healthy donors, Susac syndrome patients and multiple sclerosis patients. Treatment-naive patients with stable or active relapsing-remitting disease fulfilling revised McDonald criteria were used as multiple sclerosis controls. CD8+ TEMRA cells were enriched by FACS, while bulk CD8+ and CD4+ T cells were purified by magnetic negative isolation. Blood was drawn into EDTA tubes, processed within 24 hours, and PBMCs were isolated by density gradient centrifugation. PBMCs intended for TCR sequencing were cryopreserved in liquid nitrogen and thawed later in a water bath at 37 degrees C. Purity of sorted or isolated CD4+, CD8+ and CD8+ TEMRA cells was at least 90%.

This clonotype was sampled from a human donor with multiple sclerosis. This chain is built from TRBV5-4 and TRBJ1-2; the central 11 bases match TRBD1. The sequencing sample was made of CD4+ T cells from PBMCs. The CDR3 region reads CASSWDRGNGYTF. The nucleotide sequence is TGTGCCAGCAGCTGGGACAGGGGGAATGGCTACACCTTC.